This TCR beta chain was obtained from a study of blood T cell repertoires in COVID-19. Study information: PBMCs, B-cell-depleted T cells, or T cells were the source of the cDNA or gDNA that made up the material.

Researchers sorted participants into cohorts using their self-reported clinical history. Recovery among Cohort 3 donors was established by two negative PCRs, clearance, or symptom resolution. Germline lookup yields CDR1 SGHRS and CDR2 YFSETQ. The CDR3 contains 13 residues. V gave up 4 bases and J gave up 3 bases, with 10 bases separating them. Libraries were prepared by immunoSEQ multiplex PCR; TCRdb keeps only in-frame clonotypes and omits some of them. In the table there are around 300,000 clones, approximately 88% of which are singletons. The clonotype was recovered from a man aged 25 to 45 who had recovered from COVID-19. The chain uses TRBV5-1 and TRBJ2-5; TRBD1 might be the D (5 bases). What was sequenced was PBMCs or T cells enriched from blood (not recorded which). As DNA, the CDR3 is TGCGCCAGCAGCCACGGACAAGAAGAGACCCAGTACTTC. As protein: CASSHGQEETQYF.